These T cell receptor beta chains were read from a single sample in a study of a mutant IDH1 vaccine in newly diagnosed glioma. Their antigens remain unidentified. Profiled with immunoSEQ multiplex PCR; TCRdb holds only in-frame clones, not every one. The table records around 56,000 clones, roughly 81% of them present only once. Material: PBMCs, obtained from a glioma patient whose treatment included an IDH1 peptide vaccine. The receptors were sampled from a woman aged 40 to 49 with glioma. Some clones in this sample may be carry-over from other donors' samples. CDR3s leave out the opening cysteine and the closing phenylalanine or tryptophan.

j_call v_call cdr3_aa
TRBJ1-1 TRBV19 ASSTTGPDTEAF
TRBJ2-3 TRBV10-3 ATQAGGRTDTQY
TRBJ2-2 TRBV5-4 ASSLGLAGGPTGELF
TRBJ2-5 TRBV9 ASSVVGDLGETQY
TRBJ2-7 TRBV5-1 ASSRGWDEQY
TRBJ1-1 TRBV9 ASSRAARSQSEAF
TRBJ1-2 TRBV7-2 ASSLVQPGWGYT
TRBJ1-5 TRBV7-2 ASSPGAGNSNQPQH
TRBJ2-7 TRBV5-8 ASSLPGPGSYEQY
TRBJ1-5 TRBV19 ASSPPKFWTGRNQPQH
TRBJ2-5 TRBV6-1 ANRQGAGGSETQY